The entry below describes one T cell receptor beta chain. Its antigen is as yet unknown. Treatment denoted: roughly 10-day PBMC culture with coronavirus spike peptide pools or control peptides (ViraFEST assay). Oncomine TCR Beta short-read sequencing was applied to DNA from cultured CD4+ T cells. TCRdb reanalysed the PCR reads using MiXCR and keeps one entry per CDR3 protein. The sample carries over 15,000 distinct CDR3 sequences, 52% recorded once. This CDR3 comprises 13 residues. V lost 6 bases, J lost 0 bases, and 8 bases lay in between. Germline loops: CDR1 LNHDA, CDR2 SQIVND (reference sequence). The sample originates from a study of vaccination and CD4 T cells after COVID-19.

Input material: CD4+ T cells from blood, cultured in vitro. The TCR was taken from a human donor who had recovered from COVID-19. The chain links TRBV19 to TRBJ1-1; D gene unclear. The CDR3 loop is CASSEGMNTEAFF. The CDR3 coding sequence is TGTGCCAGTAGCGAGGGTATGAACACTGAAGCTTTCTTT. Full variable domain (missing parts from reference TRBV19 and TRBJ1-1): DGGITQSPKYLFRKEGQNVTLSCEQNLNHDAMYWYRQDPGQGLRLIYYSQIVNDFQKGDIAEGYSVSREKKESFPLTVTSAQKNPTAFYLCASSEGMNTEAFFGQGTRLTVV.